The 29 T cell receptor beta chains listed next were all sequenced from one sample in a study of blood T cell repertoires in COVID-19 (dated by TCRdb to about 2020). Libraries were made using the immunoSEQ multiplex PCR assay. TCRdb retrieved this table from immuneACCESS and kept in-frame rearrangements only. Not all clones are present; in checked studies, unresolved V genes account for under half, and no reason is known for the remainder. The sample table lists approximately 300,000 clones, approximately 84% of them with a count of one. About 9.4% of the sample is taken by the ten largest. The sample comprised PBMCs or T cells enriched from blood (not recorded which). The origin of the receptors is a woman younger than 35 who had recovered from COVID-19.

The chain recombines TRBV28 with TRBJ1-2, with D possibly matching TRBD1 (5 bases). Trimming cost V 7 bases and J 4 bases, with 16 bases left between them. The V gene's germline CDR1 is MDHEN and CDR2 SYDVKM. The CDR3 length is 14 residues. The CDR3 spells CASTSGQGLYGYTF. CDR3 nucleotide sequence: TGTGCCAGCACCTCCGGGCAGGGACTCTATGGCTACACCTTC.

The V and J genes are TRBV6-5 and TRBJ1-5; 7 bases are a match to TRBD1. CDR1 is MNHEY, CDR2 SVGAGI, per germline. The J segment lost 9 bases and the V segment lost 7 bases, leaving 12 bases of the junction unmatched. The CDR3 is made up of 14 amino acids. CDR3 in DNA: TGTGCCAGCACCAGTGGGCAGGGGGATTGGCCCCAGCATTTT. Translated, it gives CASTSGQGDWPQHF.

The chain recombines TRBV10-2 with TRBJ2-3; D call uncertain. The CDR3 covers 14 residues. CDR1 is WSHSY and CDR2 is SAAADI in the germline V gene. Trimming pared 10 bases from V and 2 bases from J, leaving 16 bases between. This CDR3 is CANANSYPTDTQYF. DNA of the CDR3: TGCGCCAACGCAAACTCCTACCCCACAGATACGCAGTATTTT.

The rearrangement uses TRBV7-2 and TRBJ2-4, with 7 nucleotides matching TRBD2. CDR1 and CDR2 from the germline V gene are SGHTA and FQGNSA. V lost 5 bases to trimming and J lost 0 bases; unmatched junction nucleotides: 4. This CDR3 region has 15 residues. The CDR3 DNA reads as TGTGCCAGCAGCGGAATAGCGGGAGCCAAAAACATTCAGTACTTC. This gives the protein CASSGIAGAKNIQYF.

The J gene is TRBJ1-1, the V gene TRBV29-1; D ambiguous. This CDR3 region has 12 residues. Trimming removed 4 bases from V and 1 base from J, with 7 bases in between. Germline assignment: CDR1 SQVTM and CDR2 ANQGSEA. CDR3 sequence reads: CSVASGNTEAFF. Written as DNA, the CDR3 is TGCAGCGTTGCCTCAGGGAACACTGAAGCTTTCTTT.

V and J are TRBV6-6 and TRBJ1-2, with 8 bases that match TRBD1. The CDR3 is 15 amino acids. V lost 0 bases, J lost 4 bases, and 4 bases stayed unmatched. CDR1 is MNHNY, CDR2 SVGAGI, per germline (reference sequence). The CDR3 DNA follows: TGTGCCAGCAGTTACTCAGGGACAGGCGTCTATGGCTACACCTTC. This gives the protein CASSYSGTGVYGYTF.

Here the CDR3 DNA reads TGTGCCAGCAGCTCGAGTGGGGCCAACGTCCTGACTTTC. Translated: CASSSSGANVLTF. The gene calls are TRBV3-1 (or the pseudogene TRBV3-2) and TRBJ2-6; D is uncertain. With 5 bases removed from V and 3 bases from J, the gap between germline ends came to 5 bases. Germline CDR1 reads LGHDT; CDR2 reads YNNKEL (reference sequence). The CDR3 totals 13 residues.

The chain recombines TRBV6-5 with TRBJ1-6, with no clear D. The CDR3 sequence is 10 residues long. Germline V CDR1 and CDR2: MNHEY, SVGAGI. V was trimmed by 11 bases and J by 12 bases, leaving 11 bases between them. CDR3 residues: CAVGEGPLHF. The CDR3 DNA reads TGTGCCGTTGGAGAGGGACCCCTCCACTTT.

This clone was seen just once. The CDR3 DNA reads as TGTGCCATCTCCCCCGGGACAGGGGGGTATGGGGCCAACGTCCTGACTTTC. Residues: CAISPGTGGYGANVLTF. The V gene is TRBV2, the J gene TRBJ2-6, with 11 bases identical to TRBD1. Per germline, CDR1 SNHLY and CDR2 FYNNEI. CDR3 size: 17 residues. Germline trimming cut 10 bases from V and 3 bases from J; bases unmatched to any gene: 11.

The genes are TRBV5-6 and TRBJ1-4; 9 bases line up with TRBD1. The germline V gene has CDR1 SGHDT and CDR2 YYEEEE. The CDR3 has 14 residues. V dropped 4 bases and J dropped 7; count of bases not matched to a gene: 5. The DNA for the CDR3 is TGTGCCAGCAGCGGGACAGGGTTTGGTGAAAAACTGTTTTTT. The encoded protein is CASSGTGFGEKLFF.

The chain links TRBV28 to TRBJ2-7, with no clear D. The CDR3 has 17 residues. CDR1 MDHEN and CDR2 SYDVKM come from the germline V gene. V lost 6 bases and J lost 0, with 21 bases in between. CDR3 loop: CASRSHPTEPSSYEQYF. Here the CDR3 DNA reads TGTGCCAGCAGATCACACCCAACAGAGCCCTCCTCCTACGAGCAGTACTTC.

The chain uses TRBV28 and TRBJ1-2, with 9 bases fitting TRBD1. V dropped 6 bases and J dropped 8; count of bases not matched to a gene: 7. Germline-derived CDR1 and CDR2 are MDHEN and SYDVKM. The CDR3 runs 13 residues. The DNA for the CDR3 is TGTGCCAGCAGCACCGGGACAGGGCGGGGCTACACCTTC. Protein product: CASSTGTGRGYTF.

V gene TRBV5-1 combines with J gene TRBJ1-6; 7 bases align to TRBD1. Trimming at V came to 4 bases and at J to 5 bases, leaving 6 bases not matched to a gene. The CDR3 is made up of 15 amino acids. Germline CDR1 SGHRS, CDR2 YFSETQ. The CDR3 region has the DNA TGCGCCAGCAGCCCCGGTGGGACAGATAATTCACCCCTCCACTTT. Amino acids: CASSPGGTDNSPLHF.

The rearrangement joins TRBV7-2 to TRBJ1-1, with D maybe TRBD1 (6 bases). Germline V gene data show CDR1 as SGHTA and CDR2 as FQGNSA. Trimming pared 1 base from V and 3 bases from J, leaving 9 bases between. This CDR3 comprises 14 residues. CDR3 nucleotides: TGTGCCAGCAGCTTAGTGTCAGGGGACACTGAAGCTTTCTTT. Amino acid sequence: CASSLVSGDTEAFF.

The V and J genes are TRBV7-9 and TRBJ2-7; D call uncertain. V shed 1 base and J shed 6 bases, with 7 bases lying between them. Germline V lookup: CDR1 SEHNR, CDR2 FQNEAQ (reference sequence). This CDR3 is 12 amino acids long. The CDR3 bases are TGTGCCAGCAGCTTAGGGCTCTCCGAGCAGTACTTC. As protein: CASSLGLSEQYF.

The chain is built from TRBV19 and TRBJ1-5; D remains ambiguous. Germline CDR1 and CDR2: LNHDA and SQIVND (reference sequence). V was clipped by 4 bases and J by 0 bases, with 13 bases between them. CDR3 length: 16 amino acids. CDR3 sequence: CASSTPRRNSNQPQHF. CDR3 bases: TGTGCCAGTAGTACCCCCCGGCGGAATAGCAATCAGCCCCAGCATTTT.

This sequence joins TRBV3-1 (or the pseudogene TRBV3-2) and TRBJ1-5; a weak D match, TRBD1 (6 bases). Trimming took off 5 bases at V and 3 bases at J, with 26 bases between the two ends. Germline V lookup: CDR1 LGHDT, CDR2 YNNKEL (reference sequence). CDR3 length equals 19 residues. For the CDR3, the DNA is TGTGCCAGCAGCTCCCCGGCCCATAGGGACATACCGACCAATCAGCCCCAGCATTTT. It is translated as CASSSPAHRDIPTNQPQHF.

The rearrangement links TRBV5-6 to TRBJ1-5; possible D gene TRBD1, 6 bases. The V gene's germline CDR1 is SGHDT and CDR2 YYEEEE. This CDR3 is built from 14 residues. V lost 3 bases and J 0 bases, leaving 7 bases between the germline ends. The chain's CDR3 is CASSYRDSNQPQHF. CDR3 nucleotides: TGTGCCAGCAGCTACAGGGATAGCAATCAGCCCCAGCATTTT. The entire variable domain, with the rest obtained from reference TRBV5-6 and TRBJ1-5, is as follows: DAGVTQSPTHLIKTRGQQVTLRCSPKSGHDTVSWYQQALGQGPQFIFQYYEEEERQRGNFPDRFSGHQFPNYSSELNVNALLLGDSALYLCASSYRDSNQPQHFGDGTRLSIL.

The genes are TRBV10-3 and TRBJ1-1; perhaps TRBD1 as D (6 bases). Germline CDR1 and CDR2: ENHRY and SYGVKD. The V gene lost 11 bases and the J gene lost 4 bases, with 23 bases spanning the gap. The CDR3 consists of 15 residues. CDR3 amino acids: CAASGAAGVTTEAFF. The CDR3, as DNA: TGTGCCGCCAGCGGGGCTGCAGGGGTCACCACTGAAGCTTTCTTT.

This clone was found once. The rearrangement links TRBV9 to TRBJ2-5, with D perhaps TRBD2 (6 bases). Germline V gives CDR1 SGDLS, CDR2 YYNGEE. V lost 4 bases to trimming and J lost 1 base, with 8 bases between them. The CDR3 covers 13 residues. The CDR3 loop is CASSTGGQETQYF. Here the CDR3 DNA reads TGTGCCAGCAGCACCGGGGGCCAAGAGACCCAGTACTTC.

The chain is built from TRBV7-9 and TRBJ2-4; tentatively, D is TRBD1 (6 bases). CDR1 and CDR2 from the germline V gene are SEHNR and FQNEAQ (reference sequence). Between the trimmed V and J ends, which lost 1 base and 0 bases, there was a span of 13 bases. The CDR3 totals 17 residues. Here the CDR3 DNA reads TGTGCCAGCAGCTTAGGCCGGGACATCCAAGCCAAAAACATTCAGTACTTC. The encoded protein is CASSLGRDIQAKNIQYF. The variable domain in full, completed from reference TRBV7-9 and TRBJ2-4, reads DTGVSQNPRHKITKRGQNVTFRCDPISEHNRLYWYRQTLGQGPEFLTYFQNEAQLEKSRLLSDRFSAERPKGSFSTLEIQRTEQGDSAMYLCASSLGRDIQAKNIQYFGAGTRLSVL.

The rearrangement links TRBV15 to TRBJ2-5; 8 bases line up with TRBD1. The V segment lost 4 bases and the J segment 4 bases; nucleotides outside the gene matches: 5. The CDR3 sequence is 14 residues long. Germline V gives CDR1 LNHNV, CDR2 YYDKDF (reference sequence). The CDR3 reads CATSMGRGRETQYF. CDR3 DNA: TGTGCCACCAGCATGGGCAGGGGGCGAGAGACCCAGTACTTC.

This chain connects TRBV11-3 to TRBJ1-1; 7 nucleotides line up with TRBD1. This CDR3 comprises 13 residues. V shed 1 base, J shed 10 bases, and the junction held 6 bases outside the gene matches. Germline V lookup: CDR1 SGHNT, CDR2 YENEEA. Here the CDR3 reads CASSLVGGSVAFF. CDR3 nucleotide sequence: TGTGCCAGCAGCTTAGTAGGGGGCTCAGTAGCTTTCTTT.

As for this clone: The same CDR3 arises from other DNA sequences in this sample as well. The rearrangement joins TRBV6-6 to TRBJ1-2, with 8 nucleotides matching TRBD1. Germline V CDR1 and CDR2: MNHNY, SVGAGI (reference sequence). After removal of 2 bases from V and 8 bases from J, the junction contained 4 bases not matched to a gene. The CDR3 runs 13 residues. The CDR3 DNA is TGTGCCAGCAGTTACGGGACAGGAGGGGGCTACACCTTC. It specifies CASSYGTGGGYTF.

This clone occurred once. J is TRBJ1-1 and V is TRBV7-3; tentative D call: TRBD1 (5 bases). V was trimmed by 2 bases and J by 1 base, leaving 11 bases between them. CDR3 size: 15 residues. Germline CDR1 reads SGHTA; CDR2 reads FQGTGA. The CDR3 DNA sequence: TGTGCCAGCAGCTTAGGGGCTAGCGGGAACACTGAAGCTTTCTTT. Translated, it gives CASSLGASGNTEAFF.

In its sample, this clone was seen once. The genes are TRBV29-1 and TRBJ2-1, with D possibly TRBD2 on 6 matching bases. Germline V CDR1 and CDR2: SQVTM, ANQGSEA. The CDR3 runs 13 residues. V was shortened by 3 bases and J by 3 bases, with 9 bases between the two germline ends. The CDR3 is CSVERDRYNEQFF. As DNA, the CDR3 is TGCAGCGTTGAGCGGGATCGCTACAATGAGCAGTTCTTC.

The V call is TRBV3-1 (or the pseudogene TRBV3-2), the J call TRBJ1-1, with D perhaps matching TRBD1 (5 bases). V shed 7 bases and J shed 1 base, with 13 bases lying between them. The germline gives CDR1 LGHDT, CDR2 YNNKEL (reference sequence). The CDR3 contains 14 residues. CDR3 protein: CASTHDSRNTEAFF. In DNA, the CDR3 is TGTGCCAGCACCCACGACAGCAGGAACACTGAAGCTTTCTTT.

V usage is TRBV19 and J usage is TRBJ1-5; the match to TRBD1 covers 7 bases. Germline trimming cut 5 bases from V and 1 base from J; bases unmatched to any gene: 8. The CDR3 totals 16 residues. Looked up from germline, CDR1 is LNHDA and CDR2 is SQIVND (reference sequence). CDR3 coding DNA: TGTGCCAGTAGTCCCATTCTACAGGGGAGCAATCAGCCCCAGCATTTT. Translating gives CASSPILQGSNQPQHF.

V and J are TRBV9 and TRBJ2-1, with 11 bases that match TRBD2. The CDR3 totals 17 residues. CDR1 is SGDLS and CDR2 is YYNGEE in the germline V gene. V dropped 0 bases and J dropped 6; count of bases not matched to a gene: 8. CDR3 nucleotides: TGTGCCAGCAGCGTAGCTGTAGCGGGGGGGCCGGGCAATGAGCAGTTCTTC. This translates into CASSVAVAGGPGNEQFF.